Listed here is a single TCR beta chain. Its antigen is not known. This sample stems from a study of T cell repertoires in cytomegalovirus infection. V lost 0 bases, J lost 3 bases, and 9 bases lay in between. Germline V CDR1 and CDR2: KGHSH, LQKENI. The CDR3 spans 15 residues. Points from the study as a whole: Identification of carriers of CMV plus the relevant HLA was achieved through cumulative public TCR beta family frequency.

Via MiXCR, TCRdb re-called the reads, giving one row per CDR3 protein. Of under 300,000 distinct CDR3 sequences listed, roughly a fifth are singletons. The source material was cultured PBMCs, sampled from culture after CMV antigen stimulation. The receptor comes from a human donor in good health (CMV status not recorded). Some clones in this sample may be carry-over from other donors' samples. The chain carries TRBV18 and TRBJ1-3; D possibly corresponds to TRBD1 (6 bases). The CDR3 bases are TGTGCCAGCTCACCACCCGGGGGCGTTGGAAACACCATATATTTT. It is translated as CASSPPGGVGNTIYF.